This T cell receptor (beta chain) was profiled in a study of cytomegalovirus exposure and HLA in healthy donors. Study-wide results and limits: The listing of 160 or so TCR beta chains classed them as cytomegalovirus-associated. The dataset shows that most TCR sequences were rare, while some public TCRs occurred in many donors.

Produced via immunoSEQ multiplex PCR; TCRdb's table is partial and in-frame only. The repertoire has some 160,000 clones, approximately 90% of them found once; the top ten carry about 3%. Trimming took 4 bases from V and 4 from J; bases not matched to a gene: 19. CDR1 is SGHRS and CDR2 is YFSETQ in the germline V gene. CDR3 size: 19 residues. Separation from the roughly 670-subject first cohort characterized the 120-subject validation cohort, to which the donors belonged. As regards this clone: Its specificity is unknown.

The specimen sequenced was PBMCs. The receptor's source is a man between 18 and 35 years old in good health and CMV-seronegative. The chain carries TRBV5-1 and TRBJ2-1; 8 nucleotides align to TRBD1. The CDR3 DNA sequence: TGCGCCAGCAGCCCAGTGTGGACCTCAGGGGGCGCGAGGTACAATGAGCAGTTCTTC. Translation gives CASSPVWTSGGARYNEQFF.